This TCR beta chain stems from a study of blood T cell repertoires in COVID-19. Across the study: Sites in the United States, Italy and Spain provided acute and convalescent COVID-19 samples. The cDNA or gDNA used as material had been derived from T cells, B-cell-depleted T cells, or PBMCs.

As originally analysed: Researchers report that nucleated cell counts were estimated from reference gene primer amplification. Some clones are missing from TCRdb's copy, which holds only in-frame ones; the method was immunoSEQ multiplex PCR. V and J calls and clone size come straight from that table; D and trimming were deduced from the DNA. The sample lists about 190,000 clones, approximately 84% occurring once. The CDR3 is 15 residues long. Germline loops: CDR1 SGDLS, CDR2 YYNGEE. The V end was cut by 0 bases, the J end by 3 bases, with 10 bases between. The gene calls are TRBV9 and TRBJ2-1, with D perhaps TRBD2 (6 bases). This clonotype was sampled from a woman in her seventies with active or convalescent COVID-19. The sequencing input was peripheral blood. CDR3 sequence: CASSVAAGHYNEQFF. CDR3 DNA: TGTGCCAGCAGCGTAGCAGCGGGTCACTACAATGAGCAGTTCTTC.